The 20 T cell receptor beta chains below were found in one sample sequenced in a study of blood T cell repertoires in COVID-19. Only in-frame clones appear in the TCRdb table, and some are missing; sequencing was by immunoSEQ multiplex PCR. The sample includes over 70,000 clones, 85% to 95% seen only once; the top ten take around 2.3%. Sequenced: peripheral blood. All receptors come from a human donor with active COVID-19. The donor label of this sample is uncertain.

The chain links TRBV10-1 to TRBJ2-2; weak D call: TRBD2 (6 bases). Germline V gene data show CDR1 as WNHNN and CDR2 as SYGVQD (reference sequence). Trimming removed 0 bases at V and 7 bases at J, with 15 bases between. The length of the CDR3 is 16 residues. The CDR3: CASSESRGGGLGELFF. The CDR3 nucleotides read TGCGCCAGCAGTGAGTCGCGGGGTGGGGGTCTCGGGGAGCTGTTTTTT.

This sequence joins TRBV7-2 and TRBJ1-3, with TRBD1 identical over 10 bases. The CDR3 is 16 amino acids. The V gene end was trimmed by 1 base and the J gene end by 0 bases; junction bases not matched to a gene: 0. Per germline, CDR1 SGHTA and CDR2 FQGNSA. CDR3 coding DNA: TGTGCCAGCAGCTTAGGGGACAGGGGCTCTGGAAACACCATATATTTT. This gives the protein CASSLGDRGSGNTIYF.

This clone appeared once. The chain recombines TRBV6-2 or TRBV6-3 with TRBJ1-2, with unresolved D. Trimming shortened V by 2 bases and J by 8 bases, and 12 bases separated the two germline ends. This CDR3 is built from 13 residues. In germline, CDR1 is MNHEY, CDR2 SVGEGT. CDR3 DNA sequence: TGTGCCAGCAGTTACGAACATTATACGGGCTACACCTTC. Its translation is CASSYEHYTGYTF.

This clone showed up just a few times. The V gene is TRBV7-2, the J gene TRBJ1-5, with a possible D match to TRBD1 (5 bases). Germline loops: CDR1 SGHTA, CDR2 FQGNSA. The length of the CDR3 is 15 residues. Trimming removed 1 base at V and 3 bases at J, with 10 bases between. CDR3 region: CASSLEKGSNQPQHF. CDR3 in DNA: TGTGCCAGCAGCTTAGAGAAGGGGTCCAATCAGCCCCAGCATTTT. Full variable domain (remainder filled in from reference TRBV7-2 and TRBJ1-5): GAGVSQSPSNKVTEKGKDVELRCDPISGHTALYWYRQSLGQGLEFLIYFQGNSAPDKSGLPSDRFSAERTGGSVSTLTIQRTQQEDSAVYLCASSLEKGSNQPQHFGDGTRLSIL.

The CDR3 here is CASSYTRPGRNSPLHF. The CDR3 coding sequence is TGTGCCAGCAGTTACACTCGTCCCGGTCGGAATTCACCCCTCCACTTT. V and J are TRBV6-2 or TRBV6-3 and TRBJ1-6; unclear D gene. Looked up from germline, CDR1 is MNHEY and CDR2 is SVGEGT. The CDR3 is 16 amino acids. With 2 bases removed from V and 7 bases from J, the gap between germline ends came to 15 bases.

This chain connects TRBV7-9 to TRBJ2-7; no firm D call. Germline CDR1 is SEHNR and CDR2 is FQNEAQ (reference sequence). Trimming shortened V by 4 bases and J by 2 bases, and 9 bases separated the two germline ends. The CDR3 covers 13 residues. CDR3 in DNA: TGTGCCAGCAGCTCCCAGGCCGCCTACGAGCAGTACTTC. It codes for CASSSQAAYEQYF.

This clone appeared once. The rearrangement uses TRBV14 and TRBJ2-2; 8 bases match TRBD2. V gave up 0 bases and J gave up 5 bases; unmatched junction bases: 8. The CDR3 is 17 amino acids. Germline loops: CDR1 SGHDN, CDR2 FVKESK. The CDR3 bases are TGTGCCAGCAGCCAAGAACGGGGGGGCCCATTGACCGGGGAGCTGTTTTTT. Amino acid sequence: CASSQERGGPLTGELFF.

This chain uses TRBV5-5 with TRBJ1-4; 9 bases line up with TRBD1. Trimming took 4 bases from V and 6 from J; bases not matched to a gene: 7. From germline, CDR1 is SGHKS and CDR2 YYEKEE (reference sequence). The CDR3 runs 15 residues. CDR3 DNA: TGTGCCAGCAGCCAAGGGACAGGGTGGGATGAAAAACTGTTTTTT. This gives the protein CASSQGTGWDEKLFF.

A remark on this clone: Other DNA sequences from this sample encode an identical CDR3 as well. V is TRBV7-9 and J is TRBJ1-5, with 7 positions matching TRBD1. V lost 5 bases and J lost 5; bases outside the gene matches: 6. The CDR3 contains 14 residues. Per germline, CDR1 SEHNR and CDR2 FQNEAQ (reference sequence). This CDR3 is CASSLEGGDQPQHF. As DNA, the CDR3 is TGTGCCAGCAGCCTAGAAGGGGGCGATCAGCCCCAGCATTTT.

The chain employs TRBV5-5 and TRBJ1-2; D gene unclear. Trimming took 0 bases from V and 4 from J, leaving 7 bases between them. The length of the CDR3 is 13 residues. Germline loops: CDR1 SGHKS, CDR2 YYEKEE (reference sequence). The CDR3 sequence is CASSLDSRYGYTF. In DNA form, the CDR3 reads TGTGCCAGCAGCTTGGACAGCCGCTATGGCTACACCTTC.

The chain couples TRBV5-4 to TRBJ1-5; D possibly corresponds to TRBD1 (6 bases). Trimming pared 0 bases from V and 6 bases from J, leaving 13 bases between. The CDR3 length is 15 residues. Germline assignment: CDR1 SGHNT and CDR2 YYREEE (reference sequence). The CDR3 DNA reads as TGTGCCAGCAGCTTGGGGGGGCGCGGAGTTCAGCCCCAGCATTTT. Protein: CASSLGGRGVQPQHF.

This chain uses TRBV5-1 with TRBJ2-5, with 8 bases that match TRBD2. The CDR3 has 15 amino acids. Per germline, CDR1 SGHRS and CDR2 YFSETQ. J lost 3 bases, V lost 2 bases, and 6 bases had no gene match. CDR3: CASSLSGGQEETQYF. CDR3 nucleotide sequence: TGCGCCAGCAGCTTAAGCGGGGGCCAGGAAGAGACCCAGTACTTC.

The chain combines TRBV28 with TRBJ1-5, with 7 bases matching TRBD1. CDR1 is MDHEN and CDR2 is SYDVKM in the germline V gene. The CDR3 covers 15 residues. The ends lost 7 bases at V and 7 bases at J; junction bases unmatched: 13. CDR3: CASNQGGAVGQPQHF. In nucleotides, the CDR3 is TGTGCCAGCAACCAAGGGGGCGCGGTCGGACAGCCCCAGCATTTT. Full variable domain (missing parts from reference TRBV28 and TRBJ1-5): DVKVTQSSRYLVKRTGEKVFLECVQDMDHENMFWYRQDPGLGLRLIYFSYDVKMKEKGDIPEGYSVSREKKERFSLILESASTNQTSMYLCASNQGGAVGQPQHFGDGTRLSIL.

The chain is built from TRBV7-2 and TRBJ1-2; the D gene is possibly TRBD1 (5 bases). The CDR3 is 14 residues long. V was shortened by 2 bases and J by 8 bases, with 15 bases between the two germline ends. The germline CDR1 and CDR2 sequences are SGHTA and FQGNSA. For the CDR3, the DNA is TGTGCCAGCAGCTTAATGAGAGCGCGGGGGGGCTACACCTTC. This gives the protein CASSLMRARGGYTF.

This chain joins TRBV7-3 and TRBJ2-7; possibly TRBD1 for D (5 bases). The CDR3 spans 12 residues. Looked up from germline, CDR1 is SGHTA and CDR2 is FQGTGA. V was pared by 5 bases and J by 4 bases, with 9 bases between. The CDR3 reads CASSPDTYEQYF. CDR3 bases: TGTGCCAGCAGCCCGGACACGTACGAGCAGTACTTC.

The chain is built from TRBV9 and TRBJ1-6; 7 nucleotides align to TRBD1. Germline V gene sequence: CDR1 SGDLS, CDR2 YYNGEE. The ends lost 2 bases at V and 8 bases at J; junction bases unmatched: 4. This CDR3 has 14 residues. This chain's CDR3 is CASSVRDSYSPLHF. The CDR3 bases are TGTGCCAGCAGCGTCCGGGACAGTTATTCACCCCTCCACTTT.

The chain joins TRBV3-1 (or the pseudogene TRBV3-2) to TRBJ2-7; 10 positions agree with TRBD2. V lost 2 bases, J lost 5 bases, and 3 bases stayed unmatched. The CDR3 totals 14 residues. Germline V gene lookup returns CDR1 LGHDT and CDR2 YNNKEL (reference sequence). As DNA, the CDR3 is TGTGCCAGCAGCCAATTACTAGCGGGGAACGAGCAGTACTTC. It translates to CASSQLLAGNEQYF.

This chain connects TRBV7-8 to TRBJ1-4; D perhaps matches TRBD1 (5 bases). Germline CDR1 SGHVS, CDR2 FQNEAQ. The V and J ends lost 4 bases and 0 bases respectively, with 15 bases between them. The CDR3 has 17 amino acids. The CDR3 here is CASSYRMGLATNEKLFF. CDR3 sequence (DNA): TGTGCCAGCAGCTACCGGATGGGGCTAGCAACTAATGAAAAACTGTTTTTT.

CDR3 nucleotides: TGTGCCAGCAAATCAACTAGCGGGGGGGCAAATGAGCAGTTCTTC. Its translation: CASKSTSGGANEQFF. The chain carries TRBV6-4 and TRBJ2-1; 13 bases are shared with TRBD2. J lost 7 bases, V lost 7 bases, and 7 bases had no gene match. This CDR3 comprises 15 residues. From germline, CDR1 is MRHNA and CDR2 SNTAGT.

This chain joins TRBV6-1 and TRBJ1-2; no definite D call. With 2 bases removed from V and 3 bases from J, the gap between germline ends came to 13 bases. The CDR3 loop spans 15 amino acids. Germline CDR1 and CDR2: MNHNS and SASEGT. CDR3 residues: CASSERIGEDYGYTF. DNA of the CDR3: TGTGCCAGCAGTGAAAGGATTGGCGAGGACTATGGCTACACCTTC.